This T cell receptor (beta chain) was recovered during a study of blood T cell repertoires in COVID-19 (dated by TCRdb to the early 2020s). Study-wide context: Samples from collaborators originated in the United States, Italy and Spain and spanned both the acute and convalescent phases of COVID-19. The material from the prospective study consisted of cDNA or gDNA derived from T cells, B-cell-depleted T cells, or PBMCs. Deeply sampled blood TCRbeta repertoires from subjects exposed to, actively infected with, or recovered from COVID-19 were included in the dataset. The repertoires were released in a freely available public database intended as a resource for research on the immune response to SARS-CoV-2. Samples came from the ongoing ImmuneRACE study (first 160 participants) plus 1,254 subjects from 6 global collaborators. Nearly every sample came with metadata listing a de-identified subject ID, COVID-19 status, age in years and sex. Where available, HLA class I and class II types were obtained from metadata supplied by the sample provider rather than from assay-based typing.

TCRbeta CDR3 regions were amplified from genomic DNA using the immunoSEQ Assay, a bias-controlled multiplex PCR. Concerning the study's data processing: The number of nucleated cells in each sample was estimated by amplification of reference gene primers within the assay. Sequence reads were collapsed and filtered to measure the absolute abundance of every unique TCRbeta CDR3 rearrangement. For each sample, productive Simpson clonality was calculated as the square root of Simpson's diversity index over productive rearrangements. Held by TCRdb, this immuneACCESS table contains in-frame sequences only and omits some clones. Under half of the omission traces to an unresolved V gene where checked; the cause of the rest is unknown. V and J calls and clone size are those listed in that table; D and trimming were worked out from the DNA. This sample holds 84,000 or so clones; roughly 80% were observed only once. The ten biggest clones cover roughly 15% of the sample.

For this clone: The antigen it binds to is not known. Per-base qualities were not stored, and no clone one base away is much larger.

Whole blood was collected in K2EDTA tubes by collaborating institutions according to the institutions' own protocols. For TCRbeta analysis, collaborator samples were shipped as frozen whole blood, as isolated PBMCs, or as DNA extracted from either sample type. Overall results and qualifications from the work: How much clinical and demographic metadata was included differed by source and by participant, and the metadata was provided uncurated.

Compared with germline, V lacks 4 bases and J lacks 0 bases; bases without a gene match: 8. The CDR3, cysteine through phenylalanine, is 16 amino acids long. The retained sequence is limited to the CDR3, 48 bases, with the frame set at the first base. According to the germline V gene, CDR1 reads SQVTM and CDR2 reads ANQGSEA. This receptor was taken from an elderly woman with acute or convalescent COVID-19. Sequenced: peripheral blood. The V and J segments used are TRBV29-1 and TRBJ1-1; the junction holds 10 bases that match TRBD1. CDR3 reads: CSVVGDRGGMNTEAFF. The DNA reads TGCAGCGTTGTGGGGGACAGGGGAGGAATGAACACTGAAGCTTTCTTT. Beyond the CDR3, the reference TRBV29-1 and TRBJ1-1 genes provide the residues; the full variable domain reads: SAVISQKPSRDICQRGTSLTIQCQVDSQVTMMFWYRQQPGQSLTLIATANQGSEATYESGFVIDKFPISRPNLTFSTLTVSNMSPEDSSIYLCSVVGDRGGMNTEAFFGQGTRLTVV.